This TCR beta chain was recovered during a study of human T cells and chemical hapten exposure. Across the study: Once 0.01% DPC had been applied to the upper back by patch test, readings were taken at 6 days.

Comment on this clonotype: The target antigen is unknown.

In the library, unique molecular identifiers were attached to individual cDNA molecules. TCRdb re-called the RACE reads through MiXCR, storing one row per CDR3 protein. This table has about 350,000 distinct CDR3 sequences, around 5.5% appearing once. The germline V gene has CDR1 LNHDA and CDR2 SQIVND (reference sequence). V was clipped by 3 bases and J by 7 bases, with 13 bases between them. The CDR3 is 14 residues long. General study results and limits: DPC sensitization did not alter TCRs above 1 in 1000 frequency.

Indicated time point: pre-sensitization, week 0. Treatment denoted: therapeutic diphenylcyclopropenone sensitization with weekly scalp DPC. This TCR derives from a woman aged 18-35 years with alopecia areata. Some clones in this sample may be carry-over from other donors' samples. Sequenced material: whole blood, taken in connection with sensitization to the hapten diphenylcyclopropenone (DPC). V is TRBV19 and J is TRBJ1-5; possible D gene TRBD1, 6 bases. CDR3 region: CASSIPGADQPQHF. In DNA form, the CDR3 reads TGTGCCAGTAGTATTCCAGGGGCGGACCAGCCCCAGCATTTT.